These T cell receptor beta chains were read from a single sample in a study of immune evolution from preneoplasia to lung adenocarcinoma. The repertoire was sequenced with immunoSEQ multiplex PCR; TCRdb's copy has only in-frame clones and lacks some. The data hold about 26,000 clones, with approximately 74% observed a single time. The sequencing input was FFPE invasive lung adenocarcinoma tissue. The receptors were gathered from a person aged 55 to 75 with invasive lung adenocarcinoma. Some clones in this sample may be carry-over from other donors' samples. CDR3s include the opening cysteine and the closing phenylalanine or tryptophan. Each record gives: clone size, J gene, D gene, V gene, CDR3 DNA, CDR3 protein. The D gene is left open where the match is weak. A clone size is listed for some rows: how often the clone was seen (once, few, many), or a class if it is expanded.

clone size: -; J gene: TRBJ1-3; D gene: -; V gene: TRBV7-2; CDR3 DNA: TGTGCCAGCAGCCGGGACGGCCAAACCACCATATATTTT; CDR3 protein: CASSRDGQTTIYF
clone size: -; J gene: TRBJ2-7; D gene: TRBD1; V gene: TRBV28; CDR3 DNA: TGTGCCACCCGGGACAGCTACTTCGAGCAGTACTTC; CDR3 protein: CATRDSYFEQYF
clone size: once; J gene: TRBJ1-1; D gene: -; V gene: TRBV9; CDR3 DNA: TGTGCCAGCAGCGTAGGAGGGAGTAAGAACACTGAAGCTTTCTTT; CDR3 protein: CASSVGGSKNTEAFF
clone size: -; J gene: TRBJ1-1; D gene: -; V gene: TRBV4-2; CDR3 DNA: TGTGCCAGCAGCCAAGAGTGGCAGAGGGACACTGAAGCTTTCTTT; CDR3 protein: CASSQEWQRDTEAFF
clone size: -; J gene: TRBJ2-7; D gene: TRBD2; V gene: TRBV9; CDR3 DNA: TGTGCCAGCAGCGGACGCCTAGCGGGAGCCGACGAGCAGTACTTC; CDR3 protein: CASSGRLAGADEQYF
clone size: -; J gene: TRBJ1-3; D gene: TRBD1; V gene: TRBV5-4; CDR3 DNA: TGTGCCAGCAGCCCGGTTCAGGGGGTGGCTGGAAACACCATATATTTT; CDR3 protein: CASSPVQGVAGNTIYF
clone size: -; J gene: TRBJ1-2; D gene: -; V gene: TRBV27; CDR3 DNA: TGTGCCAGCAGTTTATCCTCCCGGAACTATGGCTACACCTTC; CDR3 protein: CASSLSSRNYGYTF
clone size: -; J gene: TRBJ1-5; D gene: TRBD1; V gene: TRBV7-2; CDR3 DNA: TGTGCCAGCAGCTTAGCTGGGACAGGGACGGGTCAGCCCCAGCATTTT; CDR3 protein: CASSLAGTGTGQPQHF
clone size: -; J gene: TRBJ2-7; D gene: TRBD1; V gene: TRBV7-9; CDR3 DNA: TGTGCCAGCAGCCCCCCCGGACAGGGCCTGTACTTC; CDR3 protein: CASSPPGQGLYF
clone size: -; J gene: TRBJ2-7; D gene: -; V gene: TRBV7-6; CDR3 DNA: TGTGCCAGCAGCTTAGTTATGGGTGGCGAGCAGTACTTC; CDR3 protein: CASSLVMGGEQYF
clone size: -; J gene: TRBJ2-5; D gene: -; V gene: TRBV6-5; CDR3 DNA: TGTGCCAGCAGTTACTCGCCTGGGGGGAAACAAGAGACCCAGTACTTC; CDR3 protein: CASSYSPGGKQETQYF
clone size: once; J gene: TRBJ2-2; D gene: -; V gene: TRBV7-2; CDR3 DNA: TGTGTCAGCAGCTTAGGAGGGCGGGGCACCGGGGAGCTGTTTTTT; CDR3 protein: CVSSLGGRGTGELFF
clone size: -; J gene: TRBJ1-1; D gene: -; V gene: TRBV5-5; CDR3 DNA: -; CDR3 protein: CASSLFGSGAIGGDDETFF
clone size: -; J gene: TRBJ2-5; D gene: -; V gene: TRBV29-1; CDR3 DNA: TGCAGCGGAAAACAGGGTTGGGAGACCCAGTACTTC; CDR3 protein: CSGKQGWETQYF
clone size: once; J gene: TRBJ2-4; D gene: TRBD1; V gene: TRBV7-9; CDR3 DNA: TGTGCCAGCAGCTTAGGTGGGACAGTCAAAAACATTCAGTACTTC; CDR3 protein: CASSLGGTVKNIQYF
clone size: -; J gene: TRBJ1-2; D gene: -; V gene: TRBV7-9; CDR3 DNA: TGTGCCAGCAGCTTAGTTAGTGGGGTCGCAGGGAATGGCTACACCTTC; CDR3 protein: CASSLVSGVAGNGYTF
clone size: -; J gene: TRBJ1-4; D gene: -; V gene: TRBV5-5; CDR3 DNA: TGTGCCAGCAGCTTTCCCGCAACTAATGAAAAACTGTTTTTT; CDR3 protein: CASSFPATNEKLFF
clone size: few; J gene: TRBJ2-7; D gene: -; V gene: TRBV28; CDR3 DNA: TGTGCCAGCAGTCCGGTGGCCATGTACGAGCAGTACTTC; CDR3 protein: CASSPVAMYEQYF
clone size: -; J gene: TRBJ2-1; D gene: -; V gene: TRBV2; CDR3 DNA: TGTGCCAGCAGAGAAAACAATGAGCAGTTCTTC; CDR3 protein: CASRENNEQFF
clone size: -; J gene: TRBJ1-2; D gene: -; V gene: TRBV21-1; CDR3 DNA: TGTGCCAGCAGCAAAGACCCCCTTCAGGGGGGCTATGGCTACACCTTC; CDR3 protein: CASSKDPLQGGYGYTF
clone size: -; J gene: TRBJ1-1; D gene: -; V gene: TRBV23-1; CDR3 DNA: TGCGCCAGCAGTCGGGCAGGGAGCACTGAAGCTTTCTTT; CDR3 protein: CASSRAGSTEAFF
clone size: -; J gene: TRBJ2-1; D gene: -; V gene: TRBV28; CDR3 DNA: TGTGCCAGCAGTCGTATACAACACCTTAAGGGGTACAATGAGCAGTTCTTC; CDR3 protein: CASSRIQHLKGYNEQFF
clone size: -; J gene: TRBJ2-3; D gene: -; V gene: TRBV30; CDR3 DNA: TGTGCCTGGAGTATCGGGATCCCTGGCACGCAGTATTTT; CDR3 protein: CAWSIGIPGTQYF
clone size: -; J gene: TRBJ2-7; D gene: -; V gene: TRBV6-4; CDR3 DNA: TGTGCCAGCAGTTACTCCCAGGACTACTACGAGCAGTACTTC; CDR3 protein: CASSYSQDYYEQYF
clone size: medium-sized; J gene: TRBJ1-2; D gene: TRBD1; V gene: TRBV30; CDR3 DNA: TGTGCCTGGACCCTTCAATGGGGACAGGGAGCTAACTATGGCTACACCTTC; CDR3 protein: CAWTLQWGQGANYGYTF
clone size: -; J gene: TRBJ1-2; D gene: TRBD1; V gene: TRBV28; CDR3 DNA: TGTGCCAGCAGCGTAGGGATGGCAGGACAGGGGGCTGGCTACACCTTC; CDR3 protein: CASSVGMAGQGAGYTF
clone size: -; J gene: TRBJ2-2; D gene: -; V gene: TRBV5-1; CDR3 DNA: TGCGCCAGCAGCTTCGGGGGGCCAAGCACCGGGGAGCTGTTTTTT; CDR3 protein: CASSFGGPSTGELFF
clone size: -; J gene: TRBJ2-7; D gene: TRBD2; V gene: TRBV5-1; CDR3 DNA: TGCGCCAGCAGCTTGGACGCTAGCGGGAGTTTAGGCTCCTACGAGCAGTACTTC; CDR3 protein: CASSLDASGSLGSYEQYF
clone size: -; J gene: TRBJ2-7; D gene: TRBD1; V gene: TRBV5-4; CDR3 DNA: TGTGCCAGTAGGAAAGGACAGGGGCCCTTGGAGCAGTACTTC; CDR3 protein: CASRKGQGPLEQYF
clone size: -; J gene: TRBJ1-2; D gene: TRBD1; V gene: TRBV7-3; CDR3 DNA: TGTGCCAGCAGCTTGGGACAGGGCTATGGCTACACCTTC; CDR3 protein: CASSLGQGYGYTF
clone size: medium-sized; J gene: TRBJ2-7; D gene: TRBD2; V gene: TRBV28; CDR3 DNA: TGTGCCAGCAGCTGGAGGACCGGGACTAGCTGGTCCTACGAGCAGTACTTC; CDR3 protein: CASSWRTGTSWSYEQYF
clone size: -; J gene: TRBJ2-3; D gene: TRBD2; V gene: TRBV6-1; CDR3 DNA: TGTGCCAGCAGAGCGACTAGCGGGGGCACAGATACGCAGTATTTT; CDR3 protein: CASRATSGGTDTQYF
clone size: -; J gene: TRBJ2-3; D gene: -; V gene: TRBV5-4; CDR3 DNA: TGTGCCAGCAGCTTAAGCACAGATACGCAGTATTTT; CDR3 protein: CASSLSTDTQYF
clone size: -; J gene: TRBJ1-4; D gene: TRBD1; V gene: TRBV2; CDR3 DNA: TGTGCCAGCAGCGAACAGGGGATTTATGAAAAACTGTTTTTT; CDR3 protein: CASSEQGIYEKLFF
clone size: -; J gene: TRBJ2-7; D gene: -; V gene: TRBV25-1; CDR3 DNA: TGTGCCAGCAGTGACCCCAGGCGGGGCTCCTACGAGCAGTACTTC; CDR3 protein: CASSDPRRGSYEQYF
clone size: -; J gene: TRBJ1-1; D gene: -; V gene: TRBV7-8; CDR3 DNA: TGTGCCAGCACCGTGGGGTCGGGCACTGAAGCTTTCTTT; CDR3 protein: CASTVGSGTEAFF
clone size: -; J gene: TRBJ2-2; D gene: -; V gene: TRBV30; CDR3 DNA: TGTGCCTGGAGTGCACCCCTCGCCACCGGGGAGCTGTTTTTT; CDR3 protein: CAWSAPLATGELFF
clone size: -; J gene: TRBJ2-7; D gene: -; V gene: TRBV6-1; CDR3 DNA: TGTGCCAGCCACCGGGACTCCGTCTACGAGCAGTACTTC; CDR3 protein: CASHRDSVYEQYF
clone size: -; J gene: TRBJ1-4; D gene: -; V gene: TRBV28; CDR3 DNA: TGTGCCAGCAGTCCGGGACCCTCAACTAATGAAAAACTGTTTTTT; CDR3 protein: CASSPGPSTNEKLFF
clone size: -; J gene: TRBJ1-2; D gene: -; V gene: TRBV28; CDR3 DNA: TGTGCCAGCAGTTCACCGGGACACCTAAACTATGGCTACACCTTC; CDR3 protein: CASSSPGHLNYGYTF
clone size: -; J gene: TRBJ1-1; D gene: -; V gene: TRBV19; CDR3 DNA: TGTGCCAGTAGCTACAAGGGCCGAGTGGGCCTTATGAACACTGAAGCTTTCTTT; CDR3 protein: CASSYKGRVGLMNTEAFF
clone size: -; J gene: TRBJ2-3; D gene: -; V gene: TRBV29-1; CDR3 DNA: TGCAGCGTTGGATTGGGGGTAGGGGACACAGATACGCAGTATTTT; CDR3 protein: CSVGLGVGDTDTQYF
clone size: -; J gene: TRBJ2-5; D gene: -; V gene: TRBV21-1; CDR3 DNA: TGTGCCAGCAGCTTCCAAGAGACCCAGTACTTC; CDR3 protein: CASSFQETQYF
clone size: -; J gene: TRBJ2-4; D gene: TRBD2; V gene: TRBV7-2; CDR3 DNA: TGTGCCAGCAGCTTAGGAGGCGTGGGGGGGAACATTCAGTACTTC; CDR3 protein: CASSLGGVGGNIQYF